The entry below gives a single T cell receptor (beta chain) sequence along with its context. The specificity of this receptor is unknown. The record has no base qualities; no much larger clone is one base away. The CDR3 regions of human TCRbeta chains were analyzed by immunosequencing. The published analysis was carried out like this. Repertoire TCRs were checked for matches against a reference library of SARS-CoV-2-specific TCRs that had been generated using the MIRA antigen-specificity platform. Breadth meant the fraction of unique TCRs that were SARS-CoV-2-associated, whereas depth meant the fraction of total T cells that were SARS-CoV-2-associated. Using the MIRA data, each spike-specific TCR was assigned both to the spike region to which the TCR was reactive and to a CD4 or CD8 class. Log10-transformed breadth and depth values were compared by one-way ANOVA with Sidak's multiple comparisons tests. TCRdb's version of the immuneACCESS table is confined to in-frame rearrangements and falls short of the full clone set. An unresolved V gene accounts for under half of the shortfall where checked; the remainder is of unknown origin. That table gives V, J and clone size, and the DNA gave D and trimming. Within this sample are about 120,000 clones, with 88% of them counted one time only. The top ten hold roughly 20% of the sample.

The data derive from a study of T cell responses to AZD1222 COVID-19 vaccine (dated by TCRdb to the early 2020s). For the study in its entirety: TCR sequencing was performed for roughly 250 trial participants, of whom 207 were given two doses of AZD1222 and about 25 were given two doses of MenACWY control vaccine. Trial participants were enrolled into age subgroups of 18-55, 56-69 and 70-plus years, which contained approximately 150, 28 and 58 TCR-sequenced participants, respectively. The full study reports these points: CD4 TCRs associated with the vaccine covered the entire spike protein, and the dominant responses were in regions 160-218 and 743-854. Only a handful of AZD1222 recipients were SARS-CoV-2 seropositive at baseline, limiting conclusions about previously exposed vaccinees. Participants were mostly white British and included more females than males, and it was suggested by the authors that clonal diversity may have been underestimated. Because no day 14 peak-response samples were available, repertoires were characterized only after the peak T cell response. The 56-69-year group was small, and its depth increase did not reach significance, likely because of low power. After two AZD1222 doses, both the breadth and the depth of spike-specific TCRs were significantly higher than at day 0 and than in MenACWY recipients. Reportedly, close to half of the unique spike-specific TCRs recognized epitopes lying outside the regions that are mutated in the B.1.351 and B.1.1.7 variants.

V is trimmed back by 5 bases and J by 6 bases, and the junction contains 11 bases that no gene match accounts for. The CDR3 holds 15 amino acids from the cysteine to the phenylalanine. The read is trimmed to its CDR3 DNA, 45 bases read in frame from base 1. Reading the germline V gene (reference sequence) gives CDR1 MNHEY and CDR2 SMNVEV. The sample's time point label, decoded: baseline before first vaccination. What this sample's treatment or condition label stands for: meningococcal conjugate vaccine given as trial control. Samples from vaccinated people were obtained from the UK trials COV001 and COV002, which included a single-blind randomized controlled phase 2/3 trial of AZD1222 (ChAdOx1 nCoV-19) in healthy adults. Trial participant PBMC samples were collected at day 0 and day 28 after the second dose for TCRbeta chain sequencing.

Specimen: peripheral blood, collected on day 0 of MenACWY control vaccination. The receptor was derived from an adult in good health. The sequence joins TRBV27 to TRBJ1-1; TRBD1 lines up with 8 middle nucleotides. This receptor carries the CDR3 CASSTSDRAAAEAFF. The base sequence is TGTGCCAGCAGTACCTCGGACAGGGCGGCGGCTGAAGCTTTCTTT.